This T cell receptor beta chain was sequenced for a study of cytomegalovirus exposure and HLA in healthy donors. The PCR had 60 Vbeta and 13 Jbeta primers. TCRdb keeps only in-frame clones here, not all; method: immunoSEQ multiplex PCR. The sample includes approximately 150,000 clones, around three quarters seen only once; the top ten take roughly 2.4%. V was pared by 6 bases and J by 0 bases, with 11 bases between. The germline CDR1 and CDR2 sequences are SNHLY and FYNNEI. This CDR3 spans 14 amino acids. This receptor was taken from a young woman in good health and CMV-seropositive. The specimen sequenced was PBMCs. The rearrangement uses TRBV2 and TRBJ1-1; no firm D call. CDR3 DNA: TGTGCCAGCAGGGCAACAGACCTGAACACTGAAGCTTTCTTT. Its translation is CASRATDLNTEAFF.